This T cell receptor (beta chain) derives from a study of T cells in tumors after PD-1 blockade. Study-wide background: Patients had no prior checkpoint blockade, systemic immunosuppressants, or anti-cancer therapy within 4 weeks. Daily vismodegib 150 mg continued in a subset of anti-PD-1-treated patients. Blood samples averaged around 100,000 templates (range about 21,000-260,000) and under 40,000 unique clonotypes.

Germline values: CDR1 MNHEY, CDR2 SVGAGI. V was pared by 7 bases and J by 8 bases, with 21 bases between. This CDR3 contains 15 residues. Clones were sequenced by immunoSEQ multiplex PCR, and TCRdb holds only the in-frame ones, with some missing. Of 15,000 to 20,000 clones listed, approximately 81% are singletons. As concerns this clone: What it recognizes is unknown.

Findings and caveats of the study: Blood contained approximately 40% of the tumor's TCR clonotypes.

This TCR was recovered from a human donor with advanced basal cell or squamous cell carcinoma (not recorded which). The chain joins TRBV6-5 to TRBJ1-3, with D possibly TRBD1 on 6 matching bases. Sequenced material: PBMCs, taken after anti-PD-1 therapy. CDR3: CASKAGGRESDTIYF. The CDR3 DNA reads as TGTGCCAGCAAGGCCGGGGGCAGGGAGTCGGACACCATATATTTT.